This TCR beta chain was captured in a study of shared clonotypes between healthy human individuals. General study findings and limits: Clonotype sharing among donors was thought likely to change with sequencing depth. Exclusively blood specimens were collected; tissue repertoires likely differ.

This clone was counted at least ten times. Its antigen is unidentified. Sequencing was performed with immunoSEQ multiplex PCR; in TCRdb, only in-frame clones are kept and a portion is missing. The sample has 70,000 to 95,000 clones, 50% to 70% seen once; the top ten hold roughly 56%. CDR1 MNHEY and CDR2 SMNVEV come from the germline V gene (reference sequence). The V segment lost 11 bases and the J segment 5 bases; nucleotides outside the gene matches: 18. This CDR3 has 16 residues. This chain connects TRBV27 to TRBJ2-1, with 7 bases that match TRBD2. The sample taken for sequencing was memory CD8+ T cells sorted from blood. Subset here: CD45RO+ cells pooled with CCR7-negative TemRA cells. This clonotype was sampled from a man younger than 45 in good health. The CDR3 here is CAASSIGREGHNEQFF. The CDR3, as DNA: TGTGCCGCCAGCAGTATCGGCAGGGAGGGGCACAATGAGCAGTTCTTC.